This T cell receptor beta chain derives from a study of T cells after yellow fever vaccination. This clonotype was counted only a few times. TCRdb analysed the 5' RACE reads with MiXCR anew, one entry per CDR3 protein. The sample lists roughly 300,000 distinct CDR3 sequences, around 6.8% occurring once. Sequencing used PBMCs, obtained approximately 47 days after the first yellow fever vaccination. The sequence was collected from a young man who received the YFV17D yellow fever vaccine.

The DNA for the CDR3 is TGTGCCAGCAGCGTACTTCCGAGCGGGGGCAAATCGAATGAGCAGTTCTTC. This encodes CASSVLPSGGKSNEQFF. V gene TRBV9 combines with J gene TRBJ2-1, with 8 bases fitting TRBD2. The CDR3 is 17 residues long. The trim removed 1 base at V and 7 bases at J, leaving 13 bases unmatched. Per germline, CDR1 SGDLS and CDR2 YYNGEE.